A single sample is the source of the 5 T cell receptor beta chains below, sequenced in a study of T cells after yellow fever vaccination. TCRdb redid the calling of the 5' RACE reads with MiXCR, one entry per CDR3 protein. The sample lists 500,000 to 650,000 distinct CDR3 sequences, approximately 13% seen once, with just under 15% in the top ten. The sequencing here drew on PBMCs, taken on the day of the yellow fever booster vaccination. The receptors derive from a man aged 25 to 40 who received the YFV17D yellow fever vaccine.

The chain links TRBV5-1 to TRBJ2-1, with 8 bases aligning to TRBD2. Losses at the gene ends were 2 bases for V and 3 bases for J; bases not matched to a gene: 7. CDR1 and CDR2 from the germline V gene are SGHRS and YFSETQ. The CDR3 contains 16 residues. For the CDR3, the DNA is TGCGCCAGCAGCTTTGGGTCTAGCGGGTACTACAATGAGCAGTTCTTC. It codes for CASSFGSSGYYNEQFF.

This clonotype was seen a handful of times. The CDR3, as DNA: TGTGCCTTTGGGAGGGGGGACACCGGGGAGCTGTTTTTT. This gives the protein CAFGRGDTGELFF. This chain joins TRBV2 and TRBJ2-2; weak D call: TRBD2 (7 bases). Between the trimmed V and J ends, which lost 11 bases and 3 bases, there was a span of 13 bases. The CDR3 has 13 amino acids. Germline assignment: CDR1 SNHLY and CDR2 FYNNEI.

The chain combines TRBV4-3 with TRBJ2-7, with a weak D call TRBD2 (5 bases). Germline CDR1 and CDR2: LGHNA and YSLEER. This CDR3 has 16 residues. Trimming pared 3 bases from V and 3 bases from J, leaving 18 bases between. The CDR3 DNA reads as TGCGCCAGCAGCCATATTGCCGATAGCGTCCACTACGAGCAGTACTTC. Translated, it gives CASSHIADSVHYEQYF.

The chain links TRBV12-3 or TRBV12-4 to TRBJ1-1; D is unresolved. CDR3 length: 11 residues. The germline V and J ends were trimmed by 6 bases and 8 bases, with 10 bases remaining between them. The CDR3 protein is CASSVGSEAFF. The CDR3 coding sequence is TGTGCCAGCAGCGTGGGCTCAGAAGCTTTCTTT.

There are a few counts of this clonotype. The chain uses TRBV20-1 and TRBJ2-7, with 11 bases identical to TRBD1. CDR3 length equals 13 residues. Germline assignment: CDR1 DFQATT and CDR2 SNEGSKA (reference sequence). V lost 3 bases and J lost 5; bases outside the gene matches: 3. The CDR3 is CSASRDRGDEQYF. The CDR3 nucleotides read TGCAGTGCTAGCCGGGACAGGGGGGACGAGCAGTACTTC.